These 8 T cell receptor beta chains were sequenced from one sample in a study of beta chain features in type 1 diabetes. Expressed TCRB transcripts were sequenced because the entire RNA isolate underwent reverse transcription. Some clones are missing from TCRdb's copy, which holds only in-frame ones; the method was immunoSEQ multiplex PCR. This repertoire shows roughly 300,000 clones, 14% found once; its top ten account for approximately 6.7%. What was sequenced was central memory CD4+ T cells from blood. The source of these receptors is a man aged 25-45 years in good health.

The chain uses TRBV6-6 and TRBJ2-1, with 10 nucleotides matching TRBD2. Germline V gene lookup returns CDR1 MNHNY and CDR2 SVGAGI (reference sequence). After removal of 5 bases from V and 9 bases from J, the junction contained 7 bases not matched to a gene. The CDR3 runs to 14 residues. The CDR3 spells CASSSGGAITEQFF. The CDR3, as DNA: TGTGCCAGCAGTAGCGGGGGGGCGATCACTGAGCAGTTCTTC.

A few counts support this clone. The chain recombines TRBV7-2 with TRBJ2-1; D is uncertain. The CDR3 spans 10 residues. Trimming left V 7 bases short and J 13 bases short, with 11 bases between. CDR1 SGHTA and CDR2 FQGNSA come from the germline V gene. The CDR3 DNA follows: TGTGCCAGCACCGATCGACCACAGTTCTTC. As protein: CASTDRPQFF.

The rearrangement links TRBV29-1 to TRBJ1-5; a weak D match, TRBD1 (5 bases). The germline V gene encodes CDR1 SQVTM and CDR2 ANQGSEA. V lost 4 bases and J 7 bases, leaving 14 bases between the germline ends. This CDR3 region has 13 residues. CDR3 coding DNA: TGCAGCGTTGCCTTGGGGGGTCGGCAGCCCCAGCATTTT. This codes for CSVALGGRQPQHF.

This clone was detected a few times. The DNA for the CDR3 is TGTGCCAGCAGCAATAGGCCCTCGACAGGGGGCGCGAACAATGAGCAGTTCTTC. Its translation is CASSNRPSTGGANNEQFF. V usage is TRBV7-9 and J usage is TRBJ2-1; TRBD1 aligns across 10 bases. Looked up from germline, CDR1 is SEHNR and CDR2 is FQNEAQ (reference sequence). The CDR3 covers 18 residues. V lost 5 bases, J lost 5 bases, and 15 bases stayed unmatched.

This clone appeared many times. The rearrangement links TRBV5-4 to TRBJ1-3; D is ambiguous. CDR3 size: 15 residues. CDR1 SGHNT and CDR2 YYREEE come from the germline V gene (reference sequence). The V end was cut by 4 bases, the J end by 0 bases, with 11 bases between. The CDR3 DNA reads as TGTGCCAGCAGCCCGGGTGTAGGCTCTGGAAACACCATATATTTT. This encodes CASSPGVGSGNTIYF.

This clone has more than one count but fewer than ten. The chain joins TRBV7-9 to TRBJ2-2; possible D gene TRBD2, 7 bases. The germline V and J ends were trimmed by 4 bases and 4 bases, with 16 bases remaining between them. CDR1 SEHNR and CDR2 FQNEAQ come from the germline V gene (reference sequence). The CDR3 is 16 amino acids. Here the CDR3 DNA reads TGTGCCAGCAGCTCCCTCCGGGGGGCGGGCACCGGGGAGCTGTTTTTT. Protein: CASSSLRGAGTGELFF.

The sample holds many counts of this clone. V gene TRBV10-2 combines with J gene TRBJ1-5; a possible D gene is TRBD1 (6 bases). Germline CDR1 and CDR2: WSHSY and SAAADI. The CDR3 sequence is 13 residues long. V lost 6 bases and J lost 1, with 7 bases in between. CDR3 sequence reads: CASSGQSNQPQHF. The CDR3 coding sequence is TGCGCCAGCAGCGGACAGAGCAATCAGCCCCAGCATTTT.

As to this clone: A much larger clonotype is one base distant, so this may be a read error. CDR3 amino acids: CASSLAGMNTEAFF. CDR3 DNA: TGTGCCAGCAGCTTGGCAGGGATGAACACTGAAGCTTTCTTT. V and J are TRBV11-1 and TRBJ1-1; TRBD1 is a possible D gene (5 bases). Germline V gene data show CDR1 as SGHAT and CDR2 as FQDESV (reference sequence). This CDR3 spans 14 amino acids. Trimming took off 3 bases at V and 0 bases at J, with 8 bases between the two ends. The variable domain in full, with the rest retrieved from reference TRBV11-1 and TRBJ1-1, is EAEVAQSPRYKITEKSQAVAFWCDPISGHATLYWYRQILGQGPELLVQFQDESVVDDSQLPKDRFSAERLKGVDSTLKIQPAELGDSAMYLCASSLAGMNTEAFFGQGTRLTVV.